This is a list of T cell receptor beta chains from one sample in a study of blood T cell repertoires in COVID-19. Produced via immunoSEQ multiplex PCR; TCRdb's table is partial and in-frame only. The sample consists of around 130,000 clones, about 80% of them appearing once. Material for sequencing was peripheral blood. These TCRs come from a man aged 35-49 years with active or convalescent COVID-19. CDR3s include the opening cysteine and the closing phenylalanine or tryptophan. The order of the fields is J gene, V gene, clone size, D gene, CDR3 protein, CDR3 DNA. D genes are given only for firm matches. A clone size is listed for some rows: how often the clone was seen (once, few, many), or a class if it is expanded.

>TRBJ1-2|TRBV5-6|NA|NA
CASSLEGRGYGYTF
TGTGCCAGCAGCTTGGAAGGCAGGGGCTATGGCTACACCTTC
>TRBJ2-3|TRBV5-6|NA|NA
CASSFRFLATSTDTQYF
TGTGCCAGCAGCTTTCGCTTTCTAGCAACTAGCACAGATACGCAGTATTTT
>TRBJ2-1|TRBV11-2|NA|TRBD2
CASSLMASGVNEQFF
TGTGCCAGCAGCCTGATGGCTAGCGGGGTCAATGAGCAGTTCTTC
>TRBJ2-5|TRBV9|NA|NA
CASSADNLQETQYF
TGTGCCAGCAGCGCAGATAACCTCCAAGAGACCCAGTACTTC
>TRBJ1-5|TRBV7-9|NA|NA
CASSFPDQPQHF
TGTGCCAGCAGCTTCCCAGATCAGCCCCAGCATTTT
>TRBJ2-4|TRBV6-2/TRBV6-3|NA|TRBD1
CASSLGQGPIAKNIQYF
TGTGCCAGCAGCCTAGGACAGGGCCCTATAGCCAAAAACATTCAGTACTTC
>TRBJ1-5|TRBV18|NA|NA
CASSRGDGNQPQHF
TGTGCCAGCTCACGAGGAGACGGCAATCAGCCCCAGCATTTT
>TRBJ2-5|TRBV11-2|NA|TRBD1
CASSLDSRQQGARETQYF
TGTGCCAGCAGCTTAGATAGTCGGCAACAGGGGGCTAGAGAGACCCAGTACTTC
>TRBJ2-2|TRBV5-1|NA|TRBD2
CASSLLPLAANTGELFF
TGCGCCAGCAGCTTGCTTCCCCTAGCGGCGAACACCGGGGAGCTGTTTTTT
>TRBJ1-1|TRBV12-3/TRBV12-4|once|TRBD1
CASRSTGVTEAFF
TGTGCCAGCAGGTCGACAGGGGTCACTGAAGCTTTCTTT
>TRBJ1-2|TRBV30|NA|NA
CAWSRGLNYGYTF
TGTGCCTGGAGTAGGGGACTAAACTATGGCTACACCTTC
>TRBJ2-1|TRBV11-2|NA|TRBD2
CASDGGARNEQFF
TGTGCCAGCGACGGGGGGGCGCGGAATGAGCAGTTCTTC
>TRBJ1-2|TRBV5-6|few|NA
CAISKQGNPYGYTF
TGTGCCATTTCCAAACAGGGAAACCCCTATGGCTACACCTTC
>TRBJ1-4|TRBV2|NA|NA
CASSVNRASNEKLFF
TGTGCCAGCAGTGTTAACAGGGCTTCTAATGAAAAACTGTTTTTT
>TRBJ2-1|TRBV11-2|NA|TRBD2
CASSFSGGPYNEQFF
TGTGCCAGCAGCTTCAGCGGGGGACCCTACAATGAGCAGTTCTTC
>TRBJ1-1|TRBV6-5|NA|TRBD1
CASRSQGKNTEAFF
TGTGCCAGCAGATCACAGGGGAAGAACACTGAAGCTTTCTTT
>TRBJ2-7|TRBV3-1/TRBV3-2|many|TRBD1
CASSQRTGGYEQYF
TGTGCCAGCAGCCAGCGGACAGGGGGCTACGAGCAGTACTTC
>TRBJ2-2|TRBV6-1|NA|TRBD2
CASSERLAGAVNTGELFF
TGTGCCAGCAGTGAACGCCTAGCGGGGGCTGTAAACACCGGGGAGCTGTTTTTT
>TRBJ1-2|TRBV6-5|NA|NA
CASILIGSGNYGYTF
TGTGCCAGCATCCTCATAGGGTCGGGGAACTATGGCTACACCTTC
>TRBJ1-1|TRBV29-1|NA|NA
CSVKSSGGNTEAFF
TGCAGCGTCAAAAGCTCCGGTGGGAACACTGAAGCTTTCTTT
>TRBJ1-1|TRBV29-1|NA|TRBD1
CSAKIDRGEAFF
TGCAGCGCGAAAATCGACAGGGGAGAAGCTTTCTTT
>TRBJ1-6|TRBV5-4|NA|TRBD1
CASSLDGQGGGNSPLHF
TGTGCCAGCAGCTTGGATGGACAGGGAGGGGGGAATTCACCCCTCCACTTT
>TRBJ2-4|TRBV7-3|NA|TRBD1
CASSQFDRGQDIQYF
TGTGCCAGCAGCCAATTTGACAGGGGGCAAGACATTCAGTACTTC
>TRBJ1-1|TRBV7-2|NA|TRBD1
CASSLEGTGGRGSEAFF
TGTGCCAGCAGCTTAGAGGGGACAGGGGGCCGTGGATCTGAAGCTTTCTTT